These 8 T cell receptor beta chains originate from one sample sequenced in a study of CD8+ T cells in alopecia areata. Sequencing used cDNA as its template, made by extracting RNA and reverse transcribing it. Only in-frame clones appear in the TCRdb table, and some are missing; sequencing was by immunoSEQ multiplex PCR. This sample has around 60,000 clones; roughly 40% occur once, and the top ten carry around 54%. The sequenced material came from NKG2D-low CD8+ T cells sorted from blood. These TCRs come from a human donor with alopecia areata.

The rearrangement uses TRBV19 and TRBJ2-1; D is unclear. This CDR3 has 13 residues. Trimming stripped 2 bases from V and 3 bases from J, with 5 bases between. Looked up from germline, CDR1 is LNHDA and CDR2 is SQIVND (reference sequence). The CDR3 nucleotides are TGTGCCAGTAGTATAACAGACTACAATGAGCAGTTCTTC. It encodes CASSITDYNEQFF.

The chain couples TRBV4-1 to TRBJ1-1; unclear D gene. In germline, CDR1 is MGHRA, CDR2 YSYEKL. V was trimmed by 1 base and J by 0 bases, leaving 6 bases between them. The CDR3 sequence is 14 residues long. The CDR3, as DNA: TGCGCCAGCAGCCAAGGACCCATGAACACTGAAGCTTTCTTT. It is translated as CASSQGPMNTEAFF.

V is TRBV20-1 and J is TRBJ1-5; no definite D call. V lost 0 bases, J lost 14 bases, and 11 bases lay in between. CDR1 and CDR2 (germline): DFQATT, SNEGSKA (reference sequence). This CDR3 has 11 residues. Written as DNA, the CDR3 is TGCAGTGCTAGAGATATCGGACTGGAGCATTTT. Protein product: CSARDIGLEHF.

This clone was seen only a few times. Here the CDR3 DNA reads TGTGCCAGCACCCCGACAGGGTACGAGCAGTACTTC. Protein product: CASTPTGYEQYF. The V call is TRBV2, the J call TRBJ2-7; 7 bases match TRBD1. The CDR3 runs 12 residues. Germline loops: CDR1 SNHLY, CDR2 FYNNEI. The V and J ends lost 7 bases and 4 bases, in that order; junction bases with no gene match: 4.

V is TRBV5-1 and J is TRBJ1-2; 7 bases align to TRBD1. CDR1 is SGHRS and CDR2 is YFSETQ in the germline V gene. Unmatched junction bases numbered 1, after V lost 0 bases and J lost 8 bases. This CDR3 spans 12 amino acids. This CDR3 is CASSLEGGGYTF. CDR3 coding DNA: TGCGCCAGCAGCTTGGAAGGGGGCGGCTACACCTTC.

The chain has TRBV7-6 and TRBJ2-1, with D possibly TRBD2 on 6 matching bases. The CDR3 contains 15 residues. Trimming left V 4 bases short and J 8 bases short, with 18 bases between. Looked up from germline, CDR1 is SGHVS and CDR2 is FNYEAQ. The CDR3 DNA sequence: TGTGCCAGCAGCTCCAATGGGGACTCACGGGATGAGCAGTTCTTC. It is translated as CASSSNGDSRDEQFF.

This clone showed up just a few times. The chain carries TRBV29-1 and TRBJ2-3, with TRBD2 identical over 12 bases. With V trimmed by 6 bases and J by 3 bases, 4 bases remained unmatched. Germline V gene data show CDR1 as SQVTM and CDR2 as ANQGSEA. This CDR3 contains 14 residues. The CDR3 DNA follows: TGCAGCGTCGTGACTAGCGGGAGTACAGATACGCAGTATTTT. As protein: CSVVTSGSTDTQYF.

This rearrangement joins TRBV28 to TRBJ2-7; D not certain. With 5 bases removed from V and 5 bases from J, the gap between germline ends came to 10 bases. Germline V gene lookup returns CDR1 MDHEN and CDR2 SYDVKM. The CDR3 is 12 amino acids. The CDR3 DNA follows: TGTGCCAGCAGTGACCCCGGCCACGAGCAGTACTTC. Translating it yields CASSDPGHEQYF.